The clone carrying this T cell receptor (beta chain) was recorded a few times. The antigen is undetermined. This sample stems from a study of beta chain features in type 1 diabetes. Study-wide findings and caveats: Shorter TCRB CDR3s, moderately but significantly so, were found in Type 1 diabetes patients in all four CD4+ subsets.

Germline V gives CDR1 MNHEY, CDR2 SMNVEV (reference sequence). The CDR3 spans 15 residues. Trimming removed 2 bases at V and 6 bases at J, with 17 bases between. Of the isolated RNA, all was reverse transcribed, and so the sequenced material was expressed TCRB transcripts. Profiled with immunoSEQ multiplex PCR; TCRdb holds only in-frame clones, not every one. The sample yields some 330,000 clones, roughly 12% seen once. V and J are TRBV27 and TRBJ2-7; possibly TRBD1 for D (5 bases). The clonotype was recovered from a woman aged 18-29 years with type 1 diabetes. Sequenced: naive CD4+ T cells from blood. CDR3 nucleotides: TGTGCCAGCAGTTTACGTAGTCCTACAAGGGGCGAGCAGTACTTC. It yields the protein CASSLRSPTRGEQYF.